One T cell receptor beta chain is described in this entry. Its target is not known. Since the CDR3 does not end with the conserved phenylalanine or tryptophan, this likely comes from a read error. CDR3 length equals 14 residues. Germline-derived CDR1 and CDR2 are LNHNV and YYDKDF (reference sequence). The trim removed 5 bases at V and 8 bases at J, leaving 6 bases unmatched. Both 60 Vbeta primers and 13 Jbeta primers went into the PCR. The data were produced by immunoSEQ multiplex PCR, yet TCRdb's version contains in-frame clones alone and is incomplete. The sample lists approximately 150,000 clones, around four fifths occurring once. This sample is drawn from a study of cytomegalovirus exposure and HLA in healthy donors. Study observations and caveats: Most TCR sequences were uncommon, yet certain public TCRs appeared in many donors. Trimming of TCR beta V- and J-genes showed a link, identified in a later analysis, to a missense DCLRE1C variant.

The sequencing sample was made of PBMCs. The chain has TRBV15 and TRBJ1-6; 7 positions match TRBD1. The TCR comes from a young man in good health and CMV-seropositive. The CDR3 sequence is CATSRAGQDSPLHL. As DNA, the CDR3 is TGTGCCACCAGCCGAGCCGGACAGGATTCACCCCTCCACCTT.